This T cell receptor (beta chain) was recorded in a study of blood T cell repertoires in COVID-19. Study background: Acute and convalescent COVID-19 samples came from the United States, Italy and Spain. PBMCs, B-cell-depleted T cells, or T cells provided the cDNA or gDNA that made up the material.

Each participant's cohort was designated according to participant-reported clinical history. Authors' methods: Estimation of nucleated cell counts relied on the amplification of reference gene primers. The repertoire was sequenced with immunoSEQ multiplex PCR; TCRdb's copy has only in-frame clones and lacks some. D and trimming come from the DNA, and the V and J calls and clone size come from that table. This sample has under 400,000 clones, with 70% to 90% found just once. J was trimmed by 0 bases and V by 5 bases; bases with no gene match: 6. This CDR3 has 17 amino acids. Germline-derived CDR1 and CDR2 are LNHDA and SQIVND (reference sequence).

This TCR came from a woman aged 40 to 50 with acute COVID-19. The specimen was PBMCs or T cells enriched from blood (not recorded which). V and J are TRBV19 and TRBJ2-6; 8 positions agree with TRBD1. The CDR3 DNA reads TGTGCCAGTAGTCTTGACAGGGGCGGCTCTGGGGCCAACGTCCTGACTTTC. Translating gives CASSLDRGGSGANVLTF.